This is a list of T cell receptor beta chains from one sample in a study of TIL therapy for anti-PD-1-resistant metastatic lung cancer. Some clones are missing from TCRdb's copy, which holds only in-frame ones; the method was immunoSEQ multiplex PCR. The sample consists of some 7,600 clones, 70% to 80% of them appearing once. The input for sequencing was tumor tissue, taken at baseline. These receptors were collected from a person aged 30 to 80 with non-small cell lung cancer. Each CDR3 is given with its conserved first and last residue. The D gene is left open where the match is weak. Clone size is stated in some rows and not others, as once, few, many or a class when expanded.

v_gene	j_gene	d_gene	abundance	CDR3aa	CDR3nt
TRBV28	TRBJ2-3	.	.	CASSSLLALLPTDTQYF	TGTGCCAGCAGTTCCCTTCTAGCGCTACTTCCCACAGATACGCAGTATTTT
TRBV7-9	TRBJ1-1	.	hyperexpanded	CASSSLGTEAFF	TGTGCCAGCAGCTCCCTTGGTACTGAAGCTTTCTTT
TRBV5-1	TRBJ1-6	.	.	CASSLDPGYSPLHF	TGCGCCAGCAGCTTGGACCCTGGCTATTCACCCCTCCACTTT
TRBV9	TRBJ1-2	.	.	CASSSYPSNYGYTF	TGTGCCAGCAGTAGCTACCCTAGCAACTATGGCTACACCTTC
TRBV6-6	TRBJ1-2	.	.	CASSYPTEAGYTF	TGTGCCAGCAGTTACCCGACGGAGGCTGGCTACACCTTC
TRBV4-1	TRBJ2-1	TRBD2	.	CASSQTSGRYNEQFF	TGCGCCAGCAGCCAAACTAGCGGGCGCTACAATGAGCAGTTCTTC
TRBV28	TRBJ1-1	.	.	CATYRRVNTEAFF	TGTGCCACCTACCGCCGGGTGAACACTGAAGCTTTCTTT
TRBV19	TRBJ1-1	TRBD1	.	CASSARQGAIEAFF	TGTGCCAGTAGTGCACGACAGGGGGCTATTGAAGCTTTCTTT
TRBV18	TRBJ2-5	TRBD1	.	CASSLDRDRGETQYF	TGTGCCAGCTCTCTGGACAGGGATCGGGGAGAGACCCAGTACTTC
TRBV28	TRBJ1-1	TRBD1	.	CASSSGGRGTMNTEAFF	TGTGCCAGCAGTTCGGGTGGCAGGGGGACGATGAACACTGAAGCTTTCTTT
TRBV5-1	TRBJ2-3	.	once	CASSLEGGSTDTQYF	TGCGCCAGCAGCTTGGAGGGGGGAAGCACAGATACGCAGTATTTT
TRBV27	TRBJ1-1	.	.	CASSLYPQSNTEAFF	TGTGCCAGCAGTTTATATCCCCAATCGAACACTGAAGCTTTCTTT
TRBV10-3	TRBJ1-1	.	once	CATREGRHMNTEAFF	TGTGCCACCAGGGAAGGGAGGCACATGAACACTGAAGCTTTCTTT
TRBV27	TRBJ2-2	.	once	CASSLYSSGRFAGELFF	TGTGCCAGCAGTTTATATTCTTCGGGCAGGTTCGCCGGGGAGCTGTTTTTT
TRBV10-3	TRBJ2-7	.	.	CAISFGRYEQYF	TGTGCCATCAGTTTCGGGCGATACGAGCAGTACTTC
TRBV4-2	TRBJ2-2	.	.	CASSQAGSLVAGELFF	TGTGCCAGCAGCCAAGCGGGGAGTTTGGTAGCCGGGGAGCTGTTTTTT
TRBV5-1	TRBJ2-5	TRBD2	.	CASSRSSGGQETQYF	TGCGCCAGCAGCCGGTCTAGCGGGGGCCAAGAGACCCAGTACTTC
TRBV7-2	TRBJ2-3	TRBD2	.	CASSLGPSGGADTQYF	TGTGCCAGCAGCTTGGGCCCAAGCGGGGGGGCAGATACGCAGTATTTT
TRBV19	TRBJ2-2	.	.	CASSYGQGGELFF	TGTGCCAGTAGTTATGGGCAAGGCGGGGAGCTGTTTTTT
TRBV18	TRBJ2-5	.	medium-sized	CASSRRSDSQETQYF	TGTGCCAGCTCACGACGATCGGACAGCCAAGAGACCCAGTACTTC
TRBV7-9	TRBJ1-1	TRBD1	.	CASSAGQGRGAFF	TGTGCCAGCAGCGCCGGACAGGGTAGAGGAGCTTTCTTT
TRBV14	TRBJ1-2	.	.	CASSQGPGYTF	TGTGCCAGCAGCCAAGGTCCAGGCTACACCTTC
TRBV28	TRBJ1-2	.	.	CASSRHPAGYGYTF	TGTGCCAGCAGTAGACATCCCGCTGGCTATGGCTACACCTTC
TRBV18	TRBJ1-2	.	few	CASSPSDTTDGYTF	TGTGCCAGCTCACCTTCGGACACCACCGATGGCTACACCTTC
TRBV9	TRBJ1-1	.	few	CASSVVPGASEAFF	TGTGCCAGCAGCGTAGTACCGGGGGCCTCTGAAGCTTTCTTT
TRBV7-2	TRBJ1-5	.	once	CASSSQKGGQPQHF	TGTGCCAGCAGCTCCCAAAAGGGGGGACAGCCCCAGCATTTT
TRBV18	TRBJ2-7	.	large	CASSPLPQYEQYF	TGTGCCAGCTCACCACTGCCTCAGTACGAGCAGTACTTC
TRBV19	TRBJ1-1	.	.	CASGTRQDPEAFF	TGTGCCAGTGGAACCCGACAGGACCCTGAAGCTTTCTTT
TRBV4-2	TRBJ1-6	.	.	CASSQEARAYNSPLHF	TGTGCCAGCAGCCAAGAGGCCCGCGCCTATAATTCACCCCTCCACTTT
TRBV7-9	TRBJ1-2	.	.	CASSLAQGINYGYTF	TGTGCCAGCAGCTTAGCGCAGGGGATAAACTATGGCTACACCTTC
TRBV30	TRBJ2-7	.	few	CAWSVQAGTYEQYF	TGTGCCTGGAGTGTACAAGCGGGCACCTACGAGCAGTACTTC
TRBV6-5	TRBJ1-2	.	.	CASSYSKARGYTF	TGTGCCAGCAGTTACTCGAAGGCACGCGGCTACACCTTC
TRBV9	TRBJ2-5	.	.	CASSDNREETQYF	TGTGCCAGCAGCGATAACAGGGAAGAGACCCAGTACTTC